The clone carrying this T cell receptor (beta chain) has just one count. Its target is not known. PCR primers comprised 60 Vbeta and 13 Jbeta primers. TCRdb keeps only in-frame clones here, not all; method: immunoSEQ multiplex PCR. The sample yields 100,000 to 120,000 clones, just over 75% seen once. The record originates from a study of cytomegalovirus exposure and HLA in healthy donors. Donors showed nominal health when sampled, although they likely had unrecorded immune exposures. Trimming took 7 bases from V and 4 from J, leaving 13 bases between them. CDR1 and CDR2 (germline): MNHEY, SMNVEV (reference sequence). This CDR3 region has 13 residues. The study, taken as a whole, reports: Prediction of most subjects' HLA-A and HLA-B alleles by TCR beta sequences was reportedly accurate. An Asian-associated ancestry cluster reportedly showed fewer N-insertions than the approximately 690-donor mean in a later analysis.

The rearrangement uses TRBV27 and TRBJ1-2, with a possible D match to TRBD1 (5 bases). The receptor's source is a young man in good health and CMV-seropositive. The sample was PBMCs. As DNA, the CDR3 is TGTGCCAGCACCCCGGGGGGTAGCTATGGCTACACCTTC. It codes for CASTPGGSYGYTF.